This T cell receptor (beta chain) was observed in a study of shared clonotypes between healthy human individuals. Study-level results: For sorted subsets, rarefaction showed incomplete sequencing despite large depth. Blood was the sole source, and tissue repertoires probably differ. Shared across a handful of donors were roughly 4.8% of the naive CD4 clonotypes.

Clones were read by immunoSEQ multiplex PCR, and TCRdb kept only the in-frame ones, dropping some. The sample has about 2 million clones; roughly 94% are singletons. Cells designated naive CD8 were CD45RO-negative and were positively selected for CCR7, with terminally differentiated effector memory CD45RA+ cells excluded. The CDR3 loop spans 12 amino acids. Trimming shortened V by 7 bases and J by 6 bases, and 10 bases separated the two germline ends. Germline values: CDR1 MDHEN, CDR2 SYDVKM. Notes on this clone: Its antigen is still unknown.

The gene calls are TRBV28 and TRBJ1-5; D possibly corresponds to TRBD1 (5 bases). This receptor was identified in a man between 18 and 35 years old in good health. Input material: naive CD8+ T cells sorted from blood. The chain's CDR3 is CASILGGQPQHF. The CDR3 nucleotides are TGTGCCAGCATTCTGGGGGGTCAGCCCCAGCATTTT.